Below are 10 T cell receptor beta chains sequenced from a single sample in a study of cytomegalovirus exposure and HLA in healthy donors. With 60 Vbeta and 13 Jbeta primers, the PCR was carried out. Repertoires were generated with immunoSEQ multiplex PCR, while TCRdb's copy carries only in-frame clones and drops some. The top ten clones hold around 8.1% of a sample with approximately 110,000 clones, roughly 70% of them seen once. Sequenced sample: PBMCs. These receptors were collected from a man aged 40-49 years in good health and CMV-seronegative.

J is TRBJ1-6 and V is TRBV9; possible D gene TRBD1, 6 bases. The CDR3 runs to 18 residues. Between the trimmed V and J ends, which lost 2 bases and 0 bases, there was a span of 15 bases. CDR1 is SGDLS, CDR2 YYNGEE, per germline. The CDR3 DNA reads TGTGCCAGCAGCGTTCGGCCGGACAGAAACTCCTATAATTCACCCCTCCACTTT. Translating gives CASSVRPDRNSYNSPLHF.

V usage is TRBV9 and J usage is TRBJ1-1, with D unresolved. Between the trimmed V and J ends, which lost 0 bases and 1 base, there was a span of 4 bases. The germline V gene encodes CDR1 SGDLS and CDR2 YYNGEE. The CDR3 is made up of 13 amino acids. The CDR3 loop reads CASSVAGNTEAFF. For the CDR3, the DNA is TGTGCCAGCAGCGTAGCCGGGAACACTGAAGCTTTCTTT.

The chain recombines TRBV4-3 with TRBJ2-2; 7 nucleotides match TRBD1. V shed 1 base, J shed 3 bases, and the junction held 2 bases outside the gene matches. CDR1 is LGHNA, CDR2 YSLEER, per germline. This CDR3 is 15 amino acids long. The CDR3 loop reads CASSQVGTDTGELFF. CDR3 bases: TGCGCCAGCAGCCAAGTAGGGACAGACACCGGGGAGCTGTTTTTT.

The V gene is TRBV2, the J gene TRBJ2-1, with TRBD2 matching over 10 bases. The ends lost 7 bases at V and 8 bases at J; junction bases unmatched: 11. This CDR3 region has 15 residues. Germline CDR1 is SNHLY and CDR2 is FYNNEI. The CDR3 nucleotides read TGTGCCAGCAAGAGGGATCTAGCGGGGGTCGATGAGCAGTTCTTC. Amino acids: CASKRDLAGVDEQFF.

This clone was seen a single time. The chain uses TRBV4-1 and TRBJ2-3; 7 bases agree with TRBD2. After removal of 0 bases from V and 5 bases from J, the junction contained 2 bases not matched to a gene. Germline CDR1 and CDR2: MGHRA and YSYEKL. The CDR3 spans 14 residues. The CDR3 DNA sequence: TGCGCCAGCAGCCAAGATCCTAGCGGAGATACGCAGTATTTT. This gives the protein CASSQDPSGDTQYF.

This clone occurred a few times. The V gene is TRBV19, the J gene TRBJ2-7; perhaps TRBD2 as D (6 bases). Trimming removed 5 bases from V and 0 bases from J, with 11 bases in between. CDR1 and CDR2 (germline): LNHDA, SQIVND (reference sequence). This CDR3 is built from 14 residues. The CDR3 loop reads CASSGDSSSYEQYF. The DNA for the CDR3 is TGTGCCAGTAGTGGGGACTCAAGCTCCTACGAGCAGTACTTC.

This clone came up once. The chain links TRBV5-6 to TRBJ2-1; the match to TRBD1 covers 7 bases. V lost 4 bases to trimming and J lost 3 bases; unmatched junction nucleotides: 7. Germline V gives CDR1 SGHDT, CDR2 YYEEEE. This CDR3 is 15 amino acids long. DNA for the CDR3: TGTGCCAGCAGCGCAAGCCGGGACAGCTACAATGAGCAGTTCTTC. Amino acids: CASSASRDSYNEQFF.

The gene calls are TRBV7-8 and TRBJ1-1, with D possibly being TRBD1 (6 bases). CDR1 and CDR2 (germline): SGHVS, FQNEAQ. This CDR3 comprises 13 residues. Trimming stripped 2 bases from V and 7 bases from J, with 11 bases between. The CDR3 bases are TGTGCCAGCAGCTTAAGGACAGCCTTTGAAGCTTTCTTT. Encoded protein: CASSLRTAFEAFF.

This clone was observed a single time. The chain has TRBV5-1 and TRBJ1-1; weak D call: TRBD1 (6 bases). Per the germline V gene, CDR1 is SGHRS and CDR2 is YFSETQ. V dropped 2 bases and J dropped 1 base, with 18 bases sitting between them. The CDR3 runs 17 residues. The CDR3 sequence: CASSFGNPGHWNTEAFF. CDR3 bases: TGCGCCAGCAGCTTTGGGAATCCGGGACACTGGAACACTGAAGCTTTCTTT.

A few counts support this clone. The chain couples TRBV2 to TRBJ2-7, with TRBD1 identical over 10 bases. V was clipped by 6 bases and J by 2 bases; unmatched bases: 7. Germline V gene lookup returns CDR1 SNHLY and CDR2 FYNNEI. The CDR3 is 15 amino acids. CDR3 region: CASREPGQGTYEQYF. CDR3 DNA sequence: TGTGCCAGCAGGGAACCGGGACAGGGGACCTACGAGCAGTACTTC.